The clone carrying this T cell receptor (beta chain) occurred a few times. Its antigen remains unidentified. This entry is derived from a study of response to subunit inactivated influenza vaccine. Regarding the study as a whole: That few new T cells are recruited by each seasonal influenza vaccination was the authors' suggestion.

Losses at the gene ends were 5 bases for V and 3 bases for J; bases not matched to a gene: 10. The CDR3 is 15 amino acids. Germline assignment: CDR1 ENHRY and CDR2 SYGVKD. TCRdb re-called the RT-PCR reads through MiXCR, storing one row per CDR3 protein. The repertoire holds more than 450,000 distinct CDR3 sequences, with about 11% as singletons. The genes are TRBV10-3 and TRBJ2-7, with 7 bases aligning to TRBD1. The clonotype was recovered from a middle-aged man who received an inactivated influenza vaccine. The sequencing used PBMCs from blood, collected on the day of vaccination. Here the CDR3 DNA reads TGTGCCATCAGTCTATCGGGGACAGCTTTCTACGAGCAGTACTTC. Translation gives CAISLSGTAFYEQYF.